This note documents a single TCR beta chain sequence. This record comes from a study of blood T cell repertoires in COVID-19. About the study: The samples span acute and convalescent COVID-19 from the United States, Italy and Spain. Nucleic acid was either cDNA or gDNA, and it came from T cells, B-cell-depleted T cells, or PBMCs.

TCRdb's copy holds only in-frame clones and misses some; the assay was immunoSEQ multiplex PCR. The sample lists some 340,000 clones; roughly 90% were seen once. Within 2 weeks before study entry, exposed participants met a COVID-19 case. Germline V gives CDR1 SGHRS, CDR2 YFSETQ. Trimming stripped 0 bases from V and 8 bases from J, with 8 bases between. CDR3 length: 12 residues. The sequenced material came from PBMCs or T cells enriched from blood (not recorded which). This receptor was taken from a woman aged 25 to 39 who had been exposed to COVID-19. This chain uses TRBV5-1 with TRBJ1-2; D unclear. The CDR3 coding sequence is TGCGCCAGCAGCTTGGACCAGCGGGGCTACACCTTC. It yields the protein CASSLDQRGYTF.